The clone carrying this T cell receptor beta chain appeared once. Its specificity is unknown. At one end, the junction sequence differs from germline, possibly due to a read error. This specimen belongs to a study of tumor-infiltrating lymphocytes in primary liver carcinoma. Study background: Patients, male and female, were 30 to 69 years old.

The roughly 20-31 mg bulk tissue piece was not sorted before simultaneous RNA and DNA extraction. The study, taken as a whole, reports: The study found only about 7-25% of top clones in all five tumor regions. Compared with blood, tumor repertoires held significantly more in their top 250 clones.

Germline CDR1 reads MNHEY; CDR2 reads SVGAGI. The CDR3 has 16 residues. Researchers generated TCR beta cDNA from 500 ng of total RNA, relying on a constant-region primer. Libraries of TCR beta came from three nested multiplex PCR rounds with slightly modified ARM-PCR. The two initial PCR rounds, nine to eleven cycles each, used TRBV1-TRBV30 forward and C-beta reverse primers. Via MiXCR, TCRdb re-called the multiplex PCR reads, giving one row per CDR3 protein. Found here are approximately 110,000 distinct CDR3 sequences, 55% to 65% of them singletons; the top ten hold about a tenth. Sequencing input: liver tumor tissue from sampling region 1. The subset here: tumor region T1, superior pole. The chain combines TRBV6-5 with TRBJ1-1; a weak D match, TRBD1 (6 bases). The sequence came from a woman in her sixties with primary liver carcinoma and hepatitis B virus infection. This chain's CDR3 is CASTIRPGHPNTETSF. In DNA form, the CDR3 reads TGTGCCAGCACTATAAGACCGGGACATCCGAACACTGAAACATCCTTT.